This TCR beta chain was documented in a study of shared clonotypes between healthy human individuals. The table came from immunoSEQ multiplex PCR; TCRdb's copy has only in-frame clones and leaves some out. The sample holds around 1.1 million clones; about 84% are singletons and the top ten take roughly 0.57%. Study-wide results and limits: Clonotypes that were shared across a handful of donors made up approximately 5% of naive CD4 clonotypes. An anticipated effect of sequencing depth on clonotype sharing among donors was recognized.

Participating donors were healthy, HIV-negative adults free of recent acute infections or vaccinations. This clone has only a few counts. The antigen remains unidentified. The sample holds other DNA sequences that translate to the same CDR3. The V gene end was trimmed by 5 bases and the J gene end by 1 base; junction bases not matched to a gene: 3. The CDR3 has 14 amino acids. Germline V gene lookup returns CDR1 SGHTA and CDR2 FQGTGA. This chain links TRBV7-3 with TRBJ2-7, with 9 bases aligning to TRBD1. The clonotype comes from a man younger than 35 in good health. Some clones in this sample may be carry-over from other donors' samples. The sequenced sample was memory CD4+ T cells from PBMCs. The sample's subset: CD45RA-negative fraction. The CDR3 DNA reads as TGTGCCAGCAGCCCCGACAGGGGGTCCTACGAGCAGTACTTC. Its protein product is CASSPDRGSYEQYF.